This T cell receptor beta chain was captured by sequencing in a study of blood T cell repertoires in COVID-19. About the research overall: Material from acute and convalescent COVID-19 was sourced from the United States, Italy and Spain.

As handled by the study authors: Researchers report that nucleated cell counts were estimated from reference gene primer amplification. This table comes from immunoSEQ multiplex PCR, and its TCRdb copy is limited to in-frame clones, with some not included. That table furnishes V, J and clone size, whereas the DNA furnished D and trimming. The table shows approximately 130,000 clones, with around 83% occurring only once. Deletions cut 6 bases from V and 5 bases from J, with 4 bases between. CDR1 and CDR2 (germline): MNHEY, SMNVEV (reference sequence). The length of the CDR3 is 11 residues. The material sequenced was peripheral blood. The TCR sequence derives from a man in his forties with active or convalescent COVID-19. The chain joins TRBV27 to TRBJ2-2; D is uncertain. This chain's CDR3 is CASSRTGELFF. The CDR3 coding sequence is TGTGCCAGCAGCCGGACCGGGGAGCTGTTTTTT.